The source of this T cell receptor beta chain is a study of T cells after yellow fever vaccination. The wider study: Fractions with few cells were prepared using SMART-Seq v4 Ultra Low Input. The study's findings and limits: CD4 and CD8 compartments shared a small share of clonotypes, likely from convergent recombination. Once the booster was given, most primary-vaccination clones reappeared, at around 95% for CD4 and over 75% for CD8.

The CDR3 has 16 residues. Trimming pared 2 bases from V and 0 bases from J, leaving 10 bases between. CDR1 is SGHVS and CDR2 is FQNEAQ in the germline V gene. This clonotype was picked up a small number of times. Its antigen is unknown. Conversion of TCR transcripts into cDNA relied on 5'RACE template switching, which added a universal primer site and UMIs. TCRdb processed the 5' RACE reads anew with MiXCR; each CDR3 protein has one entry. The sample gives a few hundred thousand distinct CDR3 sequences, about a sixth of which show up once; around a sixth is in the top ten. The receptor's source is a man in his late teens or twenties who received the YFV17D yellow fever vaccine. The chain carries TRBV7-8 and TRBJ2-2; D assignment may be TRBD1 or TRBD2 (5 bases each). Source: PBMCs, taken about 5 days after the first yellow fever vaccination. The CDR3 DNA reads TGTGCCAGCAGCTTAAACCGGGGCCCGAACACCGGGGAGCTGTTTTTT. It is translated as CASSLNRGPNTGELFF.